These T cell receptor beta chains were read from a single sample in a study of shared clonotypes between healthy human individuals. Data came from immunoSEQ multiplex PCR; TCRdb stores just in-frame clones and leaves some out. This table has around 2.1 million clones, approximately 95% appearing once. Sequenced material: naive CD4+ T cells sorted from blood. Receptor source: a man between 18 and 29 years old in good health. Both conserved end residues are part of each CDR3. Fields, in order: V gene, J gene, CDR3 length, CDR3 protein.

>TRBV25-1|TRBJ2-5|14
CASSEGLAEETQYF
>TRBV6-4|TRBJ1-1|12
CASSDRDRVIFF
>TRBV5-1|TRBJ2-7|14
CASSLSDSPYEQYF
>TRBV5-1|TRBJ2-2|15
CASLGSGRDTGELFF
>TRBV6-5|TRBJ2-7|15
CASSPLAKGTYEQYF
>TRBV5-4|TRBJ1-4|14
CASSLGSTNEKLFF
>TRBV6-6|TRBJ1-2|14
CASSFGTVSYGYTF
>TRBV5-1|TRBJ2-3|15
CASSLVARAWDTQYF
>TRBV7-6|TRBJ2-5|16
CASSLLGEGRFETQYF
>TRBV11-2|TRBJ2-2|15
CASSPRQENTGELFF
>TRBV5-1|TRBJ2-7|15
CASSLAGQDPYEQYF
>TRBV6-6|TRBJ1-2|12
CASTGTGYGYTF
>TRBV7-9|TRBJ1-1|14
CASSQITGITEAFF
>TRBV7-2|TRBJ2-5|14
CASSQTSGRETQYF
>TRBV25-1|TRBJ2-7|16
CASSGEIQKIPYEQYF
>TRBV6-6|TRBJ1-2|13
CASSYRVDYGYTF
>TRBV15|TRBJ1-6|16
CATSRDTDRANSPLHF
>TRBV30|TRBJ1-5|14
CAWSVQGGNQPQHF
>TRBV9|TRBJ2-1|16
CASSEGTSPTLDEQFF
>TRBV7-2|TRBJ2-7|15
CASSQRAGNSYEQYF
>TRBV6-1|TRBJ2-2|13
CASRLLATGELFF
>TRBV6-5|TRBJ2-7|14
CASSRTGSTYEQYF
>TRBV7-6|TRBJ2-7|13
CASSQDRGHEQYF
>TRBV6-5|TRBJ2-7|14
CASSFLRGPYEQYF
>TRBV14|TRBJ1-1|16
CASSLRKGGGFPEAFF
>TRBV27|TRBJ2-5|16
CASSYLADFSTETQYF
>TRBV11-2|TRBJ1-3|13
CASSLGAGNTIYF
>TRBV5-6|TRBJ1-1|17
CASSFPPGQGGSTEAFF
>TRBV28|TRBJ1-5|14
CASSSGQRNQPQHF
>TRBV18|TRBJ2-2|17
CASSPPSGGANTGELFF
>TRBV7-2|TRBJ2-3|15
CASSPSRLPSDTQYF
>TRBV5-5|TRBJ2-7|14
CASSTQGHSYEQYF
>TRBV7-9|TRBJ1-2|14
CASSSLDSFYGYTF
>TRBV18|TRBJ2-5|14
CASSPVTVQETQYF
>TRBV6-6|TRBJ2-1|15
CASSWGLASGNEQFF
>TRBV19|TRBJ2-1|12
CASSPPRAEQFF
>TRBV7-2|TRBJ1-5|13
CASKLEGNQPQHF
>TRBV29-1|TRBJ1-2|10
CSVAENGYTF
>TRBV6-6|TRBJ1-3|11
CASSFGEAIYF
>TRBV5-6|TRBJ2-7|14
CASSSGTGVGEQYF
>TRBV7-9|TRBJ2-5|14
CASSLVVGGETQYF
>TRBV18|TRBJ2-5|18
CASSPQMSSGGYQETQYF
>TRBV11-2|TRBJ2-5|16
CASSFVRGSSQETQYF
>TRBV9|TRBJ1-2|15
CASSARLHQGNGYTF
>TRBV6-5|TRBJ1-6|14
CASRLDGRGSPLHF
>TRBV28|TRBJ1-1|12
CASGRSNTEAFF
>TRBV5-6|TRBJ1-2|16
CASSKRTGSLIYGYTF
>TRBV5-1|TRBJ1-2|13
CASSMEGADGYTF
>TRBV9|TRBJ2-4|14
CASSPSSVQNIQYF
>TRBV18|TRBJ2-4|19
CASSGPLVLAGTQGNIQYF
>TRBV9|TRBJ1-1|15
CASSVMGQGTTEAFF
>TRBV27|TRBJ2-5|14
CASSRMASEETQYF
>TRBV19|TRBJ2-2|14
CASSIDRGTGELFF
>TRBV2|TRBJ1-2|14
CASSAQGPNYGYTF
>TRBV28|TRBJ2-5|14
CASSLGQGRETQYF
>TRBV5-6|TRBJ1-2|13
CASSLVQDYGYTF
>TRBV9|TRBJ1-4|15
CASSVAQGGNEKLFF
>TRBV6-4|TRBJ1-5|14
CASSLDAGTGGKHF